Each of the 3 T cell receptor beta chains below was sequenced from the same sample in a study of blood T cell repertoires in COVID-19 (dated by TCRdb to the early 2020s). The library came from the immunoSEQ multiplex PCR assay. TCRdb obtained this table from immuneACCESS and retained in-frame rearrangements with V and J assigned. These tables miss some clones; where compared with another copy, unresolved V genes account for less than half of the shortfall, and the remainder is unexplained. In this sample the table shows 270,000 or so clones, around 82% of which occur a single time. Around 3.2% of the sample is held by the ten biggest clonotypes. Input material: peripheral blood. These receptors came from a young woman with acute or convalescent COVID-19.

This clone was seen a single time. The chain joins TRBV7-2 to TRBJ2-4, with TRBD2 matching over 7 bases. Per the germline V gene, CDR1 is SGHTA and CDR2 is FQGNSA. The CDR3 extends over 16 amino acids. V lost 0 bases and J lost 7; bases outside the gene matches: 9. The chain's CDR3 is CASSLALAVGGNIQYF. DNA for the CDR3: TGTGCCAGCAGCTTAGCCCTAGCGGTTGGGGGGAACATTCAGTACTTC.

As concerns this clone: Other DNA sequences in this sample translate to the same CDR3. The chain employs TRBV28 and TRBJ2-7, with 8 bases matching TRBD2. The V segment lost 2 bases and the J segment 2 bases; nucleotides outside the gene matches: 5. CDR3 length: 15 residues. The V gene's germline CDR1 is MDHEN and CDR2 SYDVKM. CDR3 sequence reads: CASSLASGGTYEQYF. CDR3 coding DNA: TGTGCCAGCAGTTTAGCCAGCGGGGGAACCTACGAGCAGTACTTC.

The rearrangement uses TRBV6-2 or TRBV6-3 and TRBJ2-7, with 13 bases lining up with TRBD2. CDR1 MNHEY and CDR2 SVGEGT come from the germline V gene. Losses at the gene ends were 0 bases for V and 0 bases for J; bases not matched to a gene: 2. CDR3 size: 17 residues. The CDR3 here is CASSYSLAGGPSYEQYF. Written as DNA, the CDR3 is TGTGCCAGCAGTTACTCACTAGCGGGAGGGCCCTCCTACGAGCAGTACTTC.